Listed below are T cell receptor beta chains from one sample, sequenced in a study of T cells expressing NK-cell markers. One entry per CDR3 protein, without DNA, is what TCRdb gives after re-calling the 5' RACE reads. The repertoire table contains about 430,000 distinct CDR3 sequences. The sequenced sample consisted of blood T cells: a sorted CD56 or NKG2C T cell subset, CD4+ or CD8+ T cells, or bulk PBMC T cells (not recorded which). These receptors all stem from a woman between 45 and 60 years old in good health. Each CDR3 is given with its conserved first and last residue. Each record gives: V gene, CDR3 length, J gene, CDR3 protein.

v_gene: TRBV5-6; len: 15; j_gene: TRBJ1-6; CDR3aa: CASSSGQGNNSPLHF
v_gene: TRBV10-3; len: 18; j_gene: TRBJ2-2; CDR3aa: CAISHTRTSGTLTGELFF
v_gene: TRBV10-3; len: 15; j_gene: TRBJ2-1; CDR3aa: CAISEAGVGFVEQFF
v_gene: TRBV12-3/TRBV12-4; len: 14; j_gene: TRBJ2-3; CDR3aa: CASSHRDLTDTQYF
v_gene: TRBV7-8; len: 13; j_gene: TRBJ2-1; CDR3aa: CASSSETFNEQFF
v_gene: TRBV7-6; len: 15; j_gene: TRBJ2-3; CDR3aa: CASYGLSSALGTQYF
v_gene: TRBV11-2; len: 17; j_gene: TRBJ2-4; CDR3aa: CASSNLAGGLAKNIQYF
v_gene: TRBV20-1; len: 11; j_gene: TRBJ2-7; CDR3aa: CSAKERDPQYF
v_gene: TRBV29-1; len: 14; j_gene: TRBJ1-4; CDR3aa: CSVGRTGLNEKLFF
v_gene: TRBV7-7; len: 14; j_gene: TRBJ2-2; CDR3aa: CASSLYAETGELFF
v_gene: TRBV10-3; len: 14; j_gene: TRBJ2-7; CDR3aa: CAISGTTQNYEQYF
v_gene: TRBV20-1; len: 13; j_gene: TRBJ2-5; CDR3aa: CSASPGEWGTQYF
v_gene: TRBV5-1; len: 14; j_gene: TRBJ2-5; CDR3aa: CASRRENLQETQYF